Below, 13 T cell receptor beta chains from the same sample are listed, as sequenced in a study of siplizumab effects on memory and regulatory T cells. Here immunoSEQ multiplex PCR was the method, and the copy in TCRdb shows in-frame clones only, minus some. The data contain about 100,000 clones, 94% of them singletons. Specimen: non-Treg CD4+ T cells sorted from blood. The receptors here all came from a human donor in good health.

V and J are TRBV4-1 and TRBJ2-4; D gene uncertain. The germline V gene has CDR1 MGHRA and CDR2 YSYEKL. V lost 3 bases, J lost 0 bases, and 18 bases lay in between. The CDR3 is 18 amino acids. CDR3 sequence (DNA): TGCGCCAGCAGCCAGCCAGCCGGATATGGGGTAGCCAAAAACATTCAGTACTTC. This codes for CASSQPAGYGVAKNIQYF.

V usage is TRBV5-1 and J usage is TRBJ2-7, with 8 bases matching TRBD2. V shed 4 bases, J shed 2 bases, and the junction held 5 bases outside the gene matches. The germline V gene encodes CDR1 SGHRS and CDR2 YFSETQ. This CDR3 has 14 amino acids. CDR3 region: CASSQLAATYEQYF. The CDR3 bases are TGCGCCAGCAGCCAACTAGCGGCAACCTACGAGCAGTACTTC.

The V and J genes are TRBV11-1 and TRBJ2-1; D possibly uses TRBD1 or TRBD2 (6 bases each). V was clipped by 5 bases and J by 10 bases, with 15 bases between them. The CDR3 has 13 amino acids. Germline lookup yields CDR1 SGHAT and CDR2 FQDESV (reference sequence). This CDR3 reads CASSPQPGGEQFF. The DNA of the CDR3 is TGTGCCAGCAGCCCCCAGCCCGGGGGCGAGCAGTTCTTC.

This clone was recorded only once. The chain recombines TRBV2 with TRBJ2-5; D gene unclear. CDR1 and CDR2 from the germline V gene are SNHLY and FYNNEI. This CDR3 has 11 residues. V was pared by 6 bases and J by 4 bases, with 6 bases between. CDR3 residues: CASRQSETQYF. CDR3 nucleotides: TGTGCCAGCAGACAGTCAGAGACCCAGTACTTC.

The CDR3 DNA reads TGTGCCAGCTCACGGAATCGGGAGGATGGGAATGAGCAGTTCTTC. Translated, it gives CASSRNREDGNEQFF. V is TRBV18 and J is TRBJ2-1; 7 bases are shared with TRBD2. V gave up 4 bases and J gave up 7 bases; unmatched junction bases: 10. This CDR3 contains 15 residues. Germline-derived CDR1 and CDR2 are KGHSH and LQKENI.

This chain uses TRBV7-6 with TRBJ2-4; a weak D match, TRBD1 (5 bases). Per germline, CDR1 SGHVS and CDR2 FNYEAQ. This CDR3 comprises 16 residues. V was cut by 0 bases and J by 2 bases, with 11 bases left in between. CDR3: CASSLASGNTKNIQYF. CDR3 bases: TGTGCCAGCAGCTTAGCATCAGGGAATACCAAAAACATTCAGTACTTC.

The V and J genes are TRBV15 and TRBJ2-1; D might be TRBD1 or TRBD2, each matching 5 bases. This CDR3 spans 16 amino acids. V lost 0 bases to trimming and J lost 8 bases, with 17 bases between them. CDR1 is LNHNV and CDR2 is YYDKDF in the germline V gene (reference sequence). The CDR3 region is CATSRDPRGAGDEQFF. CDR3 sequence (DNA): TGTGCCACCAGCAGAGATCCGAGGGGAGCCGGGGATGAGCAGTTCTTC.

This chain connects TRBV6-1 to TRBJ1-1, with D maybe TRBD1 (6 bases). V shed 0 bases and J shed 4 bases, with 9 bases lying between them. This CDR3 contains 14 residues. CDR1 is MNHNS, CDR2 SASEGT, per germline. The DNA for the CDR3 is TGTGCCAGCAGTGAAGCGGCAGGGGTCACTGAAGCTTTCTTT. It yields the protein CASSEAAGVTEAFF.

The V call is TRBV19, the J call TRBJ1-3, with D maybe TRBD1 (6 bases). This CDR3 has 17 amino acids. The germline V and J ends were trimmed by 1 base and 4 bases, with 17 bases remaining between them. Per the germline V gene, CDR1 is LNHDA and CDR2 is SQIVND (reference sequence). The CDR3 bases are TGTGCCAGTAGTATAGGGGGGCAGACAACGCCCGGAAACACCATATATTTT. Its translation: CASSIGGQTTPGNTIYF.

For the CDR3, the DNA is TGTGCCAGCAGTTTATCTGGCGGAAAGTTCCAAGAGACCCAGTACTTC. Translation: CASSLSGGKFQETQYF. This chain connects TRBV27 to TRBJ2-5; D unresolved. The germline gives CDR1 MNHEY, CDR2 SMNVEV (reference sequence). Trimming left V 0 bases short and J 1 base short, with 12 bases between. The CDR3 consists of 16 residues.

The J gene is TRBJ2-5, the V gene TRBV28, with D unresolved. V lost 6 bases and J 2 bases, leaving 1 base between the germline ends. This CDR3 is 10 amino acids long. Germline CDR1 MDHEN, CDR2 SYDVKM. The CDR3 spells CASRQETQYF. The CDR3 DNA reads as TGTGCCAGCAGACAAGAGACCCAGTACTTC.

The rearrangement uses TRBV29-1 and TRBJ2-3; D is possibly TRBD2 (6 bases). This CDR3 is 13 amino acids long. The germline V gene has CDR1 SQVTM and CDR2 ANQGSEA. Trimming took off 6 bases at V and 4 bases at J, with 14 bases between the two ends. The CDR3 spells CSVAASVPDTQYF. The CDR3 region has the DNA TGCAGCGTCGCCGCTAGCGTACCAGATACGCAGTATTTT.

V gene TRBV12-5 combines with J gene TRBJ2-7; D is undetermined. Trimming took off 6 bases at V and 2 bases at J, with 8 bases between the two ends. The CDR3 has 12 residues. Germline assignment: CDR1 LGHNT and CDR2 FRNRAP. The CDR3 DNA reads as TGTGCTAGTGGCCGCGACACCTACGAGCAGTACTTC. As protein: CASGRDTYEQYF. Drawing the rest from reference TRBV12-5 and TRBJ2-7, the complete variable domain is DARVTQTPRHKVTEMGQEVTMRCQPILGHNTVFWYRQTMMQGLELLAYFRNRAPLDDSGMPKDRFSAEMPDATLATLKIQPSEPRDSAVYFCASGRDTYEQYFGPGTRLTVT.